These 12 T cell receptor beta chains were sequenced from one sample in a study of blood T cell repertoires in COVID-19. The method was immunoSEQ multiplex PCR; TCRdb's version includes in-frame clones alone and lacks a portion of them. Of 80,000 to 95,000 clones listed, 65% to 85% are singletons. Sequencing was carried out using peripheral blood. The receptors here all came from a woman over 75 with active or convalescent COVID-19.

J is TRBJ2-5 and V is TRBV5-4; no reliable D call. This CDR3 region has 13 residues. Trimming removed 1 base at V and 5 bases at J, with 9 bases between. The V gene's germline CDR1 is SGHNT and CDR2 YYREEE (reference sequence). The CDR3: CASSLPVEETQYF. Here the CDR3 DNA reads TGTGCCAGCAGCTTGCCTGTTGAGGAGACCCAGTACTTC.

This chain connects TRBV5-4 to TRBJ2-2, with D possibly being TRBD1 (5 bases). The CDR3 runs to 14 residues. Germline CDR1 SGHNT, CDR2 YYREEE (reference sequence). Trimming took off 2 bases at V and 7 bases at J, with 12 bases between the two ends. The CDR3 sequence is CASSLGQRGGELFF. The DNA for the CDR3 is TGTGCCAGCAGCTTAGGGCAAAGGGGCGGGGAGCTGTTTTTT.

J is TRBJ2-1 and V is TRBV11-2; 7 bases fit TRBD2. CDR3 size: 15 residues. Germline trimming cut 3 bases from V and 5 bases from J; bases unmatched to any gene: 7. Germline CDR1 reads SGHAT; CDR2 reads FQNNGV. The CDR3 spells CASSFRLAENNEQFF. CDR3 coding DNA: TGTGCCAGCAGCTTCAGGCTAGCGGAGAACAATGAGCAGTTCTTC.

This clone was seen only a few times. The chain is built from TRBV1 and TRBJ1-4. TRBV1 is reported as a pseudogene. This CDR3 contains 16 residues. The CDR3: CTSSQEKADPNEKLFF. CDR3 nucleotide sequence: TGCACCAGCAGCCAAGAGAAGGCGGATCCTAATGAAAAACTGTTTTTT.

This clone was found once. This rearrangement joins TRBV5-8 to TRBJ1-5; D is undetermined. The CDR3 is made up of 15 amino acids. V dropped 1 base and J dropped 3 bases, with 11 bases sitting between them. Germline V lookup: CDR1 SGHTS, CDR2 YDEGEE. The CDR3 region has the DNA TGTGCCAGCAGCTTGCGAACACAGTTCAATCAGCCCCAGCATTTT. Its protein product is CASSLRTQFNQPQHF.

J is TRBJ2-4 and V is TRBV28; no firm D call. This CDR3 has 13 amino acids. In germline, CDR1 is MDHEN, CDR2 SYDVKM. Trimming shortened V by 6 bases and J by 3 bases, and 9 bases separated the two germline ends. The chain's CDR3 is CASSRTDKNIQYF. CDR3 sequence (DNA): TGTGCCAGCAGCCGTACAGACAAAAACATTCAGTACTTC.

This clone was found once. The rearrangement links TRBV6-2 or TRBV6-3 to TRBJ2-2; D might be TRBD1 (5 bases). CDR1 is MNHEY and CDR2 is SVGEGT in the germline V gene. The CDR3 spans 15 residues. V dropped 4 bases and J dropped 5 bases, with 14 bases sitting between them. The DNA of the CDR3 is TGTGCCAGCAGTTCCCAACCTGCAGGGACCGGGGAGCTGTTTTTT. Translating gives CASSSQPAGTGELFF.

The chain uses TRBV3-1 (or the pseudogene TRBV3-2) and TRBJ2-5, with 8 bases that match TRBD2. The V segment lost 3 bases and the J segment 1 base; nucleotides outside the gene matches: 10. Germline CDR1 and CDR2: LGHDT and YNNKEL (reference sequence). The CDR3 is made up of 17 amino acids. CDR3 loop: CASSHHFQRGPQETQYF. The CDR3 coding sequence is TGTGCCAGCAGCCACCACTTCCAGCGGGGGCCCCAAGAGACCCAGTACTTC.

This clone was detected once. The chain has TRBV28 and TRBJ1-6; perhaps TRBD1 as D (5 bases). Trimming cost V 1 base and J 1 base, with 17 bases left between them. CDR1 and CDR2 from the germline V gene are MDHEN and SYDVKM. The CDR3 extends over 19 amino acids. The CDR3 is CASSLFGGGGSSYNSPLHF. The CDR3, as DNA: TGTGCCAGCAGTTTATTCGGGGGGGGAGGGAGTTCCTATAATTCACCCCTCCACTTT.

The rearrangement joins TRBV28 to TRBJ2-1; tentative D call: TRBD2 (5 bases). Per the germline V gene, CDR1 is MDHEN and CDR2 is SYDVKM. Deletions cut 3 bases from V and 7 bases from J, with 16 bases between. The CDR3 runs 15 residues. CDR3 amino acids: CASSLVGSRRNEQFF. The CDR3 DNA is TGTGCCAGCAGTTTGGTAGGGAGTAGAAGGAATGAGCAGTTCTTC.

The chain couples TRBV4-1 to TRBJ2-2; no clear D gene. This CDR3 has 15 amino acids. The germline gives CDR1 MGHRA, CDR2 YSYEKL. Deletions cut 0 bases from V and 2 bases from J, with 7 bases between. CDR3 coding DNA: TGCGCCAGCAGCCAAGATCACTCAAACACCGGGGAGCTGTTTTTT. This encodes CASSQDHSNTGELFF.

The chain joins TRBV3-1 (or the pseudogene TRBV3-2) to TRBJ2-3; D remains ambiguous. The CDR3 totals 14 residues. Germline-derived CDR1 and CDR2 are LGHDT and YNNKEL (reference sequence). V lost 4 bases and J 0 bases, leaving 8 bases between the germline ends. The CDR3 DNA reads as TGTGCCAGCAGCCGTGAGTGGAGCACAGATACGCAGTATTTT. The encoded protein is CASSREWSTDTQYF.